These T cell receptor beta chains were read from a single sample in a study of T cell repertoires in cytomegalovirus infection. Using its own MiXCR run on the reads, TCRdb lists one record per CDR3 protein. The data contain 150,000 to 200,000 distinct CDR3 sequences, about 18% of them seen just once; the ten biggest clones take up under 30%. Sequencing input: CD8+ T cells from PBMCs. The source of these receptors is a human donor in good health (CMV status not recorded). Some clones in this sample may be carry-over from other donors' samples. Each CDR3 is given with its conserved first and last residue. A D gene is named only where the DNA matches it firmly. Clone size is given for some rows only: seen once, a few or many times, or a class if the clone is expanded.

J gene: TRBJ1-5; clone size: few; V gene: TRBV28; D gene: .; CDR3 protein: CASSFPRANSNQPQHF; CDR3 DNA: TGTGCCAGCAGTTTCCCCAGGGCAAACAGCAATCAGCCCCAGCATTTT
J gene: TRBJ1-2; clone size: .; V gene: TRBV4-1; D gene: TRBD1; CDR3 protein: CASSPTSEGAAFGTF; CDR3 DNA: TGCGCCAGCAGCCCTACATCGGAGGGGGCCGCCTTCGGAACCTTC
J gene: TRBJ2-3; clone size: .; V gene: TRBV6-2/TRBV6-3; D gene: TRBD1; CDR3 protein: CASSYSPGQALPTDTQYF; CDR3 DNA: TGTGCCAGCAGTTACTCACCGGGACAGGCACTTCCCACAGATACGCAGTATTTT
J gene: TRBJ2-3; clone size: few; V gene: TRBV7-6; D gene: .; CDR3 protein: CASSLALSRPTDTQYF; CDR3 DNA: TGTGCCAGCAGCTTAGCGCTAAGCCGGCCCACAGATACGCAGTATTTT
J gene: TRBJ2-5; clone size: few; V gene: TRBV5-1; D gene: .; CDR3 protein: CASSFQQPQETQYF; CDR3 DNA: TGCGCCAGCAGCTTCCAACAGCCCCAAGAGACCCAGTACTTC
J gene: TRBJ2-7; clone size: .; V gene: TRBV29-1; D gene: TRBD1; CDR3 protein: CSVEVADRGLTYEQYF; CDR3 DNA: TGCAGCGTTGAAGTGGCAGACAGGGGGCTGACTTACGAGCAGTACTTC
J gene: TRBJ2-7; clone size: .; V gene: TRBV7-9; D gene: TRBD1; CDR3 protein: CASSLGRDSPLEQYF; CDR3 DNA: TGTGCCAGCAGCTTAGGTCGGGACAGTCCGCTGGAGCAGTACTTC
J gene: TRBJ2-7; clone size: few; V gene: TRBV7-9; D gene: .; CDR3 protein: CASSSPGARAYEQYF; CDR3 DNA: TGTGCCAGCAGCTCACCCGGGGCTAGGGCCTACGAGCAGTACTTC
J gene: TRBJ1-5; clone size: .; V gene: TRBV7-2; D gene: .; CDR3 protein: CASSLSPGINQPQHF; CDR3 DNA: TGTGCCAGCAGCCTCTCCCCGGGGATCAATCAGCCCCAGCATTTT
J gene: TRBJ2-1; clone size: few; V gene: TRBV2; D gene: TRBD1; CDR3 protein: CASRVPMGQDNEQFF; CDR3 DNA: TGTGCCAGCAGGGTGCCTATGGGACAGGACAATGAGCAGTTCTTC
J gene: TRBJ2-1; clone size: .; V gene: TRBV20-1; D gene: TRBD1; CDR3 protein: CSARQGEGNYNEQFF; CDR3 DNA: TGCAGTGCAAGACAGGGTGAGGGGAATTACAATGAGCAGTTCTTC
J gene: TRBJ2-1; clone size: .; V gene: TRBV7-8; D gene: .; CDR3 protein: CASSLLVGNNEQFF; CDR3 DNA: TGTGCCAGCAGCTTACTCGTTGGGAACAATGAGCAGTTCTTC
J gene: TRBJ1-1; clone size: .; V gene: TRBV25-1; D gene: .; CDR3 protein: CASSGHRNTEAFF; CDR3 DNA: TGTGCCAGCAGTGGTCACAGGAACACTGAAGCTTTCTTT
J gene: TRBJ1-6; clone size: many; V gene: TRBV28; D gene: .; CDR3 protein: CASRIVIQQGTGSPLHF; CDR3 DNA: TGTGCCAGCAGAATCGTTATTCAACAGGGTACCGGTTCACCCCTCCACTTT
J gene: TRBJ2-6; clone size: .; V gene: TRBV11-2; D gene: TRBD1; CDR3 protein: CASSLDLRGPGANGLTF; CDR3 DNA: TGTGCCAGCAGCTTAGACTTGAGGGGGCCCGGGGCCAACGGCCTGACTTTC
J gene: TRBJ1-5; clone size: few; V gene: TRBV7-9; D gene: .; CDR3 protein: CASSGRREPQHF; CDR3 DNA: TGTGCCAGCAGCGGAAGAAGAGAGCCCCAGCATTTT
J gene: TRBJ1-1; clone size: .; V gene: TRBV4-1; D gene: .; CDR3 protein: CASSPGHGGLLETEAFF; CDR3 DNA: TGCGCCAGCAGCCCGGGACATGGGGGCCTCCTGGAAACTGAAGCTTTCTTT
J gene: TRBJ1-1; clone size: few; V gene: TRBV7-3; D gene: .; CDR3 protein: CASSLGGSHTEAFF; CDR3 DNA: TGTGCCAGCAGCTTAGGGGGCAGCCACACTGAAGCTTTCTTT
J gene: TRBJ1-2; clone size: few; V gene: TRBV7-9; D gene: TRBD1; CDR3 protein: CASTSRQGDGYTF; CDR3 DNA: TGTGCCAGCACCTCGAGACAGGGGGATGGCTACACCTTC
J gene: TRBJ2-7; clone size: few; V gene: TRBV7-2; D gene: .; CDR3 protein: CASSIYTGLHGSYEQYF; CDR3 DNA: TGTGCCAGCAGCATTTACACTGGGCTTCATGGATCCTACGAGCAGTACTTC
J gene: TRBJ1-6; clone size: .; V gene: TRBV20-1; D gene: TRBD1; CDR3 protein: CSAWTGSSPLHF; CDR3 DNA: TGCAGTGCGTGGACAGGGTCTTCACCCCTCCACTTT
J gene: TRBJ2-3; clone size: few; V gene: TRBV12-3/TRBV12-4; D gene: .; CDR3 protein: CASSFLGTDTQYF; CDR3 DNA: TGTGCCAGCAGTTTTTTAGGTACAGATACGCAGTATTTT
J gene: TRBJ2-1; clone size: few; V gene: TRBV7-3; D gene: .; CDR3 protein: CASSSRVGIPYNEQFF; CDR3 DNA: TGTGCCAGCAGCTCCAGGGTAGGAATCCCCTACAATGAGCAGTTCTTC
J gene: TRBJ2-3; clone size: .; V gene: TRBV29-1; D gene: .; CDR3 protein: CSVARGTDTQYF; CDR3 DNA: TGCAGCGTTGCCAGGGGAACAGATACGCAGTATTTT
J gene: TRBJ1-2; clone size: few; V gene: TRBV7-2; D gene: .; CDR3 protein: CASSLEFPGIGYTF; CDR3 DNA: TGTGCCAGCAGCTTAGAATTCCCGGGGATCGGCTACACCTTC
J gene: TRBJ2-3; clone size: many; V gene: TRBV7-2; D gene: .; CDR3 protein: CASSGGGTDTQYF; CDR3 DNA: TGTGCCAGCAGCGGGGGTGGCACAGATACGCAGTATTTT
J gene: TRBJ2-1; clone size: .; V gene: TRBV11-2; D gene: TRBD1; CDR3 protein: CASSFKGQGGSYNEQFF; CDR3 DNA: TGTGCCAGCAGCTTTAAGGGACAGGGAGGCTCCTACAATGAGCAGTTCTTC
J gene: TRBJ2-7; clone size: few; V gene: TRBV28; D gene: TRBD1; CDR3 protein: CASSLFWPGQAYEQYF; CDR3 DNA: TGTGCCAGCAGTTTATTTTGGCCGGGACAGGCCTACGAGCAGTACTTC
J gene: TRBJ2-7; clone size: few; V gene: TRBV12-3/TRBV12-4; D gene: .; CDR3 protein: CASSLGANSYEQYF; CDR3 DNA: TGTGCCAGCAGTCTGGGGGCCAACTCCTACGAGCAGTACTTC
J gene: TRBJ2-7; clone size: .; V gene: TRBV19; D gene: .; CDR3 protein: CATSLTGRGYEQYF; CDR3 DNA: TGTGCCACCAGTCTTACAGGGAGGGGCTACGAGCAGTACTTC
J gene: TRBJ2-1; clone size: few; V gene: TRBV7-6; D gene: .; CDR3 protein: CASSLGPADEQFF; CDR3 DNA: TGTGCCAGCAGCTTAGGGCCCGCGGATGAGCAGTTCTTC
J gene: TRBJ1-1; clone size: .; V gene: TRBV12-3/TRBV12-4; D gene: .; CDR3 protein: CASSFPRINTEAFF; CDR3 DNA: TGTGCCAGCAGTTTCCCAAGGATTAACACTGAAGCTTTCTTT
J gene: TRBJ1-3; clone size: .; V gene: TRBV5-4; D gene: .; CDR3 protein: CASSVGRTGGNTIYF; CDR3 DNA: TGTGCCAGCAGCGTAGGACGGACCGGAGGAAACACCATATATTTT
J gene: TRBJ2-1; clone size: few; V gene: TRBV19; D gene: TRBD1; CDR3 protein: CATGTGMGEQFF; CDR3 DNA: TGTGCCACCGGGACAGGGATGGGTGAGCAGTTCTTC
J gene: TRBJ1-6; clone size: .; V gene: TRBV14; D gene: TRBD1; CDR3 protein: CATSIQGTYNSPLHF; CDR3 DNA: TGTGCCACATCCATACAGGGGACCTATAATTCACCCCTCCACTTT
J gene: TRBJ2-7; clone size: .; V gene: TRBV7-6; D gene: .; CDR3 protein: CASSPLSGEITYEQYF; CDR3 DNA: TGTGCCAGCAGCCCCCTTTCAGGGGAAATTACCTACGAGCAGTACTTC
J gene: TRBJ1-2; clone size: .; V gene: TRBV29-1; D gene: .; CDR3 protein: CSVEDRNYGYTF; CDR3 DNA: TGCAGCGTTGAGGACAGAAACTATGGCTACACCTTC